Shown below are 9 T cell receptor beta chains from a single sample sequenced in a study of cytomegalovirus exposure and HLA in healthy donors. The PCR used 60 Vbeta and 13 Jbeta primers. Assay used: immunoSEQ multiplex PCR; TCRdb lists only in-frame clones, some missing. The sample yields about 140,000 clones, over 65% seen once. Sample: PBMCs. The receptors originated from a woman aged 30 to 39 in good health and CMV-seronegative.

The sample holds a few counts of this clone. The chain employs TRBV14 and TRBJ1-1; no definite D call. The germline V and J ends were trimmed by 4 bases and 0 bases, with 6 bases remaining between them. Germline V lookup: CDR1 SGHDN, CDR2 FVKESK. The length of the CDR3 is 13 residues. CDR3 region: CASSRQMNTEAFF. The CDR3 bases are TGTGCCAGCAGCCGTCAGATGAACACTGAAGCTTTCTTT.

The chain joins TRBV20-1 to TRBJ2-5; the D gene is possibly TRBD2 (5 bases). There are 11 residues in the CDR3. The V gene lost 6 bases and the J gene lost 5 bases, with 10 bases spanning the gap. Germline V gene sequence: CDR1 DFQATT, CDR2 SNEGSKA (reference sequence). This CDR3 reads CSAQPGETQYF. CDR3 in DNA: TGCAGTGCCCAACCGGGGGAGACCCAGTACTTC.

This clone came up a few times. V is TRBV9 and J is TRBJ2-3; TRBD2 matches at 9 bases. Germline assignment: CDR1 SGDLS and CDR2 YYNGEE. The CDR3 covers 15 residues. J gave up 2 bases and V 7 bases, and 8 bases lay outside the gene matches. For the CDR3, the DNA is TGTGCCAGCCGAACTAGCGGGCTCTACACAGATACGCAGTATTTT. It is translated as CASRTSGLYTDTQYF.

This sequence joins TRBV28 and TRBJ1-5, with 10 bases aligning to TRBD1. CDR1 and CDR2 from the germline V gene are MDHEN and SYDVKM. The CDR3 extends over 16 amino acids. V dropped 2 bases and J dropped 4; count of bases not matched to a gene: 5. CDR3 amino acids: CASSLLRDRGNQPQHF. The CDR3 DNA sequence: TGTGCCAGCAGTTTACTCCGGGACAGGGGAAATCAGCCCCAGCATTTT. The entire variable domain, with the rest obtained from reference TRBV28 and TRBJ1-5, is as follows: DVKVTQSSRYLVKRTGEKVFLECVQDMDHENMFWYRQDPGLGLRLIYFSYDVKMKEKGDIPEGYSVSREKKERFSLILESASTNQTSMYLCASSLLRDRGNQPQHFGDGTRLSIL.

Of note for this clone: Relative to the germline gene, one junction end is altered; a read error may explain this. The CDR3 DNA reads as TGTACCAGCAGCTTCCCCCACAGGGATGGCTACACCTTC. Translated: CTSSFPHRDGYTF. The chain is built from TRBV7-3 and TRBJ1-2; possibly TRBD1 for D (6 bases). Germline V gene data show CDR1 as SGHTA and CDR2 as FQGTGA. The CDR3 length is 13 residues.

The V and J genes are TRBV19 and TRBJ2-2; TRBD2 matches at 9 bases. Germline V gives CDR1 LNHDA, CDR2 SQIVND (reference sequence). J lost 5 bases, V lost 7 bases, and 8 bases had no gene match. The CDR3 has 15 residues. Here the CDR3 DNA reads TGTGCCAGTATGGGGAGAGCGGGGGGTACCGGGGAGCTGTTTTTT. It codes for CASMGRAGGTGELFF.

V gene TRBV6-4 combines with J gene TRBJ2-3; D is possibly TRBD2 (5 bases). In germline, CDR1 is MRHNA, CDR2 SNTAGT. This CDR3 has 13 amino acids. V lost 6 bases, J lost 6 bases, and 13 bases lay in between. The CDR3 region has the DNA TGTGCCAGCAGCGTCCGGACTGGGGATACGCAGTATTTT. It codes for CASSVRTGDTQYF.

V and J are TRBV6-5 and TRBJ2-3, with D possibly matching TRBD2 (6 bases). Germline-derived CDR1 and CDR2 are MNHEY and SVGAGI. Trimming took off 6 bases at V and 7 bases at J, with 20 bases between the two ends. The CDR3 sequence is 15 residues long. CDR3 DNA: TGTGCCAGCAGCCCCCCGGGACTGAGCGAAAATACGCAGTATTTT. Residues: CASSPPGLSENTQYF.

In this sample, this clone turned up a few times. The chain combines TRBV5-1 with TRBJ2-5; a possible D gene is TRBD2 (6 bases). Germline V gene data show CDR1 as SGHRS and CDR2 as YFSETQ. V was cut by 0 bases and J by 2 bases, with 11 bases left in between. The CDR3 spans 15 residues. The CDR3 here is CASSLETRPQETQYF. For the CDR3, the DNA is TGCGCCAGCAGCTTGGAGACTAGGCCTCAAGAGACCCAGTACTTC.